This T cell receptor beta chain is drawn from a study of cytomegalovirus exposure and HLA in healthy donors. Only in-frame clones appear in the TCRdb table, and some are missing; sequencing was by immunoSEQ multiplex PCR. The sample has 150,000 to 200,000 clones; over 80% are singletons. The germline gives CDR1 SQVTM, CDR2 ANQGSEA. The CDR3 extends over 14 amino acids. The V end was cut by 3 bases, the J end by 4 bases, with 15 bases between. The sequence came from a young man in good health and CMV-seropositive. This chain uses TRBV29-1 with TRBJ1-2; a possible D gene is TRBD1 (6 bases). What was sequenced was PBMCs. The CDR3 is CSVESGQGSYGYTF. The DNA of the CDR3 is TGCAGCGTTGAGTCTGGGCAGGGGTCCTATGGCTACACCTTC.